This T cell receptor beta chain is from a study of T cell changes during pregnancy in multiple sclerosis. Repertoires were generated with immunoSEQ multiplex PCR, while TCRdb's copy carries only in-frame clones and drops some. The table has 35,000 to 50,000 clones, around 90% seen once. The CDR3 is made up of 13 amino acids. V was shortened by 6 bases and J by 3 bases, with 11 bases between the two germline ends. Germline-derived CDR1 and CDR2 are SGHTA and FQGNSA. The chain uses TRBV7-2 and TRBJ1-2; D is undetermined. The sequenced sample was CD4+ T cells from peripheral blood mononuclear cells, obtained in the third trimester of pregnancy. This TCR came from a female donor in good health, enrolled as a control in a pregnancy study. The CDR3 DNA follows: TGTGCCAGCAGTAGAGATCCACACTATGGCTACACCTTC. Residues: CASSRDPHYGYTF.